This T cell receptor (beta chain) appears in the sequencing data of a study of yellow fever vaccine responses in identical twins (dated by TCRdb to the late 2010s). Study-wide context: In identical twins, the study followed T cell clones that responded to the vaccine with precision. Broad study findings and their caveats: The authors reported that the T cell response to vaccination in identical twins appeared partly convergent and partly personalized.

A remark on this clonotype: Its antigen has not been determined. The input lacks base qualities; no much larger clone sits a single base away.

The library relied on RT-PCR. The run used an Illumina HiSeq 2500. TCRdb reanalyzed the raw reads on its own, using fastp at Q25 for trimming and MiXCR for clone calling, and kept in-frame beta chains. When rows share a CDR3 protein, they turn into one entry using the most common DNA and genes. The sample profile shows under 3,500 distinct CDR3 sequences; 87% of them were found once. The top ten clonotypes cover less than 2% of the sample. Trimming takes 1 base off V and 7 bases off J; junction bases not matched to a gene: 3. Taken from the germline V gene (reference sequence), the CDR1 and CDR2 loops are SGHAT and FQDESV. From cysteine to phenylalanine, the CDR3 is 14 amino acids long. This entry keeps only the CDR3 DNA: 42 bases, framed from base 1.

The clonotype originates from a female donor who received the yellow fever vaccine. Specimen: T cells from blood (PBMCs), unsorted or a sorted subset (not recorded which), collected before or after yellow fever vaccination (not recorded which). The V and J segments used are TRBV11-1 and TRBJ1-1; TRBD1 matches 10 bases in the middle. The CDR3 loop reads CASSLGTGGDEAFF. At the DNA level, the sequence is TGTGCCAGCAGCTTAGGGACAGGGGGGGATGAAGCTTTCTTT. The reference TRBV11-1 and TRBJ1-1 proteins fill in what lies around the CDR3, so the full variable domain reads EAEVAQSPRYKITEKSQAVAFWCDPISGHATLYWYRQILGQGPELLVQFQDESVVDDSQLPKDRFSAERLKGVDSTLKIQPAELGDSAMYLCASSLGTGGDEAFFGQGTRLTVV.